This TCR beta chain was sequenced for a study of shared clonotypes between healthy human individuals. Of note for this clone: Its target is not known.

Study-wide results and caveats: Generation probability values for non-shared clonotypes were lower than those for clonotypes shared by all four donors. How much donors shared clonotypes was expected to be affected by sequencing depth.

The V end lost 3 bases, the J end lost 1 base, and 10 bases lay between the germline ends. Germline V gene lookup returns CDR1 SGHDT and CDR2 YYEEEE. The CDR3 totals 14 residues. Sequencing was performed with immunoSEQ multiplex PCR; in TCRdb, only in-frame clones are kept and a portion is missing. The sample contains 600,000 to 700,000 clones, 60% to 75% of which appear only once. Sequenced material: memory CD4+ T cells sorted from blood. The subset: CD45RA-negative fraction. The chain couples TRBV5-6 to TRBJ1-1; D possibly corresponds to TRBD1 (5 bases). The TCR originated in a woman in her twenties or thirties in good health. This chain's CDR3 is CASSWGLGNTEAFF. CDR3 DNA: TGTGCCAGCAGCTGGGGGTTGGGGAACACTGAAGCTTTCTTT.